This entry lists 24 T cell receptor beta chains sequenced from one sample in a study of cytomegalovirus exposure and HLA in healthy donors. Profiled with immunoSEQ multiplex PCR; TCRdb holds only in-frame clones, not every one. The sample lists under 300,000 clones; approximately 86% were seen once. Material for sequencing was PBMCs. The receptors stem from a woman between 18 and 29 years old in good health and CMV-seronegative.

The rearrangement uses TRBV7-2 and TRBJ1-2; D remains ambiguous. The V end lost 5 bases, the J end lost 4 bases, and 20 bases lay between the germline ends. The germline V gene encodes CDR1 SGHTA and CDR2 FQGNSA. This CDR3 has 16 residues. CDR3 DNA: TGTGCCAGCAGCATACCTCATGGGGATGGGAGCTATGGCTACACCTTC. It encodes CASSIPHGDGSYGYTF.

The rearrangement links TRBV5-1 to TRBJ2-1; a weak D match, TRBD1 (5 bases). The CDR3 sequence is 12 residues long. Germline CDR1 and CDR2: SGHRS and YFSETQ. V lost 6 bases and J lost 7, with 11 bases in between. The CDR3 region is CASTENRNEQFF. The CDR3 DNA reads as TGCGCCAGCACCGAAAACAGGAATGAGCAGTTCTTC.

This CDR3 is CASSLPTGGWNEQFF. The CDR3 region has the DNA TGTGCCAGCAGTTTGCCTACAGGGGGTTGGAATGAGCAGTTCTTC. The rearrangement links TRBV28 to TRBJ2-1; 8 positions match TRBD1. Trimming cost V 3 bases and J 7 bases; bases outside gene matches: 8. The CDR3 spans 15 residues. Germline V gene lookup returns CDR1 MDHEN and CDR2 SYDVKM.

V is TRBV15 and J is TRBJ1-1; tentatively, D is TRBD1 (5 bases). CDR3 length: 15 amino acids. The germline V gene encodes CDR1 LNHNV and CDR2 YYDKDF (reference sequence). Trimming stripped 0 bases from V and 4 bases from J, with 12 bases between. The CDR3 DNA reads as TGTGCCACCAGCAGAGATATTGGGGGAGGCACTGAAGCTTTCTTT. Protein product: CATSRDIGGGTEAFF.

The CDR3 reads CASSLQGMNTEAFF. DNA of the CDR3: TGTGCCAGCAGCTTGCAGGGGATGAACACTGAAGCTTTCTTT. The genes are TRBV5-6 and TRBJ1-1, with D possibly being TRBD1 (6 bases). The CDR3 has 14 amino acids. Germline V lookup: CDR1 SGHDT, CDR2 YYEEEE. V was clipped by 1 base and J by 0 bases, with 7 bases between them. The variable domain in full, with the rest retrieved from reference TRBV5-6 and TRBJ1-1, is DAGVTQSPTHLIKTRGQQVTLRCSPKSGHDTVSWYQQALGQGPQFIFQYYEEEERQRGNFPDRFSGHQFPNYSSELNVNALLLGDSALYLCASSLQGMNTEAFFGQGTRLTVV.

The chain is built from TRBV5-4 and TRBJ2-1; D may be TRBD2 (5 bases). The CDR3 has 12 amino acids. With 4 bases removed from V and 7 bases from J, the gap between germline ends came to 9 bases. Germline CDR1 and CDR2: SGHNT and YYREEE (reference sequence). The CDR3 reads CASSRGDNEQFF. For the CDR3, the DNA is TGTGCCAGCAGCCGGGGAGATAATGAGCAGTTCTTC.

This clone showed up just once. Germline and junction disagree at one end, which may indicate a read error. CDR3 DNA: TGTGCCAGCAGTTTGGATGTCAGGACAAACTATAATTCACCCCTCCACTTT. This translates into CASSLDVRTNYNSPLHF. The chain combines TRBV5-6 with TRBJ1-6; D perhaps matches TRBD1 (5 bases). CDR1 and CDR2 from the germline V gene are SGHDT and YYEEEE. CDR3 length: 17 residues.

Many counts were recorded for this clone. CDR3 loop: CASSPGQGAGGYTF. In DNA form, the CDR3 reads TGCGCCAGCAGCCCTGGACAGGGGGCGGGTGGCTACACCTTC. This chain uses TRBV5-1 with TRBJ1-2; TRBD1 agrees at 11 bases. Germline CDR1 SGHRS, CDR2 YFSETQ. The CDR3 is 14 amino acids. J was trimmed by 7 bases and V by 4 bases; bases with no gene match: 6.

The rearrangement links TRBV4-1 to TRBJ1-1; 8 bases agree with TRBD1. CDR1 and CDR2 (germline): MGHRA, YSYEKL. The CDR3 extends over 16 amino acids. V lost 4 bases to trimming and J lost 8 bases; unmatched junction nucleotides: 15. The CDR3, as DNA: TGCGCCAGCAGCCGGTCTACGACAGGGGTTGGAAGCGAAGCTTTCTTT. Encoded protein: CASSRSTTGVGSEAFF.

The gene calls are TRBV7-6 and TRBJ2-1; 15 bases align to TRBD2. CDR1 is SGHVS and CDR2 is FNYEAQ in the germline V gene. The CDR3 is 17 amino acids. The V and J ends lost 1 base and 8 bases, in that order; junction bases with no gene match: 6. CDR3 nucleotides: TGTGCCAGCAGCTTAGAGGCGGGACTAGCGGGAGGTTATGAGCAGTTCTTC. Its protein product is CASSLEAGLAGGYEQFF.

The CDR3 region has the DNA TGTGCCAGCAGTTACCGAACCCTCTGGACAGGGCCATCCCTGTCAAGCTATGGCTACACCTTC. It codes for CASSYRTLWTGPSLSSYGYTF. J is TRBJ1-2 and V is TRBV27, with 8 bases that match TRBD1. This CDR3 is 21 amino acids long. Trimming removed 4 bases from V and 4 bases from J; junction bases left unmatched: 26. CDR1 and CDR2 from the germline V gene are MNHEY and SMNVEV (reference sequence).

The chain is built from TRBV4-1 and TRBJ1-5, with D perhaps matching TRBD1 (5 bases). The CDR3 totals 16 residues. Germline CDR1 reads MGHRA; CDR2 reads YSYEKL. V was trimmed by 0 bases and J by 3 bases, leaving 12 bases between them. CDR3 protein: CASSQDPGNLNQPQHF. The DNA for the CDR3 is TGCGCCAGCAGCCAAGACCCAGGGAACCTCAATCAGCCCCAGCATTTT.

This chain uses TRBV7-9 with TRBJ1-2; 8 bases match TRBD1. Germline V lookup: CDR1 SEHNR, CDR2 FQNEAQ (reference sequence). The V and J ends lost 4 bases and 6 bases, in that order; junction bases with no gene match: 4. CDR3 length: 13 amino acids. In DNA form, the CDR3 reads TGTGCCAGCAGCTCCGGACAGGGCGATGGCTACACCTTC. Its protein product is CASSSGQGDGYTF.

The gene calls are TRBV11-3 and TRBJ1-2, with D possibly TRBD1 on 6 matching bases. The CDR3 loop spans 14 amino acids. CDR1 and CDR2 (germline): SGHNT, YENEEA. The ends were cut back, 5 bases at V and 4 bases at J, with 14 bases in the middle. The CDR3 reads CASSPPDRFYGYTF. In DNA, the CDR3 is TGTGCCAGCAGCCCCCCGGACAGATTCTATGGCTACACCTTC.

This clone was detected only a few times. CDR3 in DNA: TGTGCCAGCTCACCAGAGGCGGATTACACCTTC. This sequence encodes CASSPEADYTF. The chain links TRBV18 to TRBJ1-2, with D unclear. The V end lost 2 bases, the J end lost 11 bases, and 9 bases lay between the germline ends. The CDR3 spans 11 residues. Germline V gene lookup returns CDR1 KGHSH and CDR2 LQKENI.

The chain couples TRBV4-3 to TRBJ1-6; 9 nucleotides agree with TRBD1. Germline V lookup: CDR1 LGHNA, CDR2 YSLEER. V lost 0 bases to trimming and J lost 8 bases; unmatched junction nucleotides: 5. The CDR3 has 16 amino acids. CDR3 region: CASSQDRGTGHSPLHF. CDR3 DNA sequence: TGCGCCAGCAGCCAAGATAGGGGGACAGGGCATTCACCCCTCCACTTT.

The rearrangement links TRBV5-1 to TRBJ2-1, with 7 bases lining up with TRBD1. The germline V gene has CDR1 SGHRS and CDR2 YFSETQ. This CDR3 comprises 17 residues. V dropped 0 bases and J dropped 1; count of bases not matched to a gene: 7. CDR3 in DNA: TGCGCCAGCAGCTTGGGGGGACAGCCGATATCCTACAATGAGCAGTTCTTC. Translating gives CASSLGGQPISYNEQFF.

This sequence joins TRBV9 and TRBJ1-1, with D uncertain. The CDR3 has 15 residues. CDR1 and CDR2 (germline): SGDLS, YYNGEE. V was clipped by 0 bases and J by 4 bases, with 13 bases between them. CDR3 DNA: TGTGCCAGCAGCGTAGACGTCGCGGGTGGCACTGAAGCTTTCTTT. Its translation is CASSVDVAGGTEAFF.

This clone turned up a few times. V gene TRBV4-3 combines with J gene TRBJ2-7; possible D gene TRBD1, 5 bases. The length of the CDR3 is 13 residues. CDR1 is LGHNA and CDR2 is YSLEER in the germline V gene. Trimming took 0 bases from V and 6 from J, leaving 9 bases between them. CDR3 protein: CASSQESGFEQYF. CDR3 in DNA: TGCGCCAGCAGCCAAGAATCAGGGTTCGAGCAGTACTTC.

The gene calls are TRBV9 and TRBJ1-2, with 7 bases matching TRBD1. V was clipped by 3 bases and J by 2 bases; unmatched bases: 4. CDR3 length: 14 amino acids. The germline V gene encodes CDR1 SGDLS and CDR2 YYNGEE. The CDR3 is CASSAETGNYGYTF. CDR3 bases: TGTGCCAGCAGCGCCGAGACAGGGAACTATGGCTACACCTTC.

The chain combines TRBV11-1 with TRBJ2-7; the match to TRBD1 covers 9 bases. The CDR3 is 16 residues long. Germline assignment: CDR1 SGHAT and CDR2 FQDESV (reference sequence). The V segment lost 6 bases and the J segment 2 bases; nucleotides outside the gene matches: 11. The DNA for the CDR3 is TGTGCCAGCAGTATTGGACCGGACAGGGGAACCTACGAGCAGTACTTC. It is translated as CASSIGPDRGTYEQYF.

This chain's CDR3 is CASSLVTSGANVLTF. The CDR3 DNA follows: TGTGCCAGCAGTTTAGTGACATCTGGGGCCAACGTCCTGACTTTC. The rearrangement links TRBV27 to TRBJ2-6; no definite D call. Looked up from germline, CDR1 is MNHEY and CDR2 is SMNVEV (reference sequence). The CDR3 is 15 residues long. The V end lost 2 bases, the J end lost 1 base, and 6 bases lay between the germline ends.

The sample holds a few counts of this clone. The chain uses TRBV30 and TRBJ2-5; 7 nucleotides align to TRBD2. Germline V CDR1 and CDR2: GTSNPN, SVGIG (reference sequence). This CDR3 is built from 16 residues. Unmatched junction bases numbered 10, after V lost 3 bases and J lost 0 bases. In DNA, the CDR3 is TGTGCCTGGAGAGGGGTCGAAGCGGGGTACCAAGAGACCCAGTACTTC. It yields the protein CAWRGVEAGYQETQYF. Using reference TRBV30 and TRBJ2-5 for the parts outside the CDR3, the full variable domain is SQTIHQWPATLVQPVGSPLSLECTVEGTSNPNLYWYRQAAGRGLQLLFYSVGIGQISSEVPQNLSASRPQDRQFILSSKKLLLSDSGFYLCAWRGVEAGYQETQYFGPGTRLLVL.

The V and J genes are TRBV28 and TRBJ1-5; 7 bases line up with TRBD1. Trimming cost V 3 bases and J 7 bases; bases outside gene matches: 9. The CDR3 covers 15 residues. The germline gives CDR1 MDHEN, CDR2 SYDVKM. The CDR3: CASSFQQGLEQPQHF. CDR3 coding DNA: TGTGCCAGCAGTTTCCAACAGGGGTTGGAGCAGCCCCAGCATTTT. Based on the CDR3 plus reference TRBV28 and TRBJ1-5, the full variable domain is DVKVTQSSRYLVKRTGEKVFLECVQDMDHENMFWYRQDPGLGLRLIYFSYDVKMKEKGDIPEGYSVSREKKERFSLILESASTNQTSMYLCASSFQQGLEQPQHFGDGTRLSIL.